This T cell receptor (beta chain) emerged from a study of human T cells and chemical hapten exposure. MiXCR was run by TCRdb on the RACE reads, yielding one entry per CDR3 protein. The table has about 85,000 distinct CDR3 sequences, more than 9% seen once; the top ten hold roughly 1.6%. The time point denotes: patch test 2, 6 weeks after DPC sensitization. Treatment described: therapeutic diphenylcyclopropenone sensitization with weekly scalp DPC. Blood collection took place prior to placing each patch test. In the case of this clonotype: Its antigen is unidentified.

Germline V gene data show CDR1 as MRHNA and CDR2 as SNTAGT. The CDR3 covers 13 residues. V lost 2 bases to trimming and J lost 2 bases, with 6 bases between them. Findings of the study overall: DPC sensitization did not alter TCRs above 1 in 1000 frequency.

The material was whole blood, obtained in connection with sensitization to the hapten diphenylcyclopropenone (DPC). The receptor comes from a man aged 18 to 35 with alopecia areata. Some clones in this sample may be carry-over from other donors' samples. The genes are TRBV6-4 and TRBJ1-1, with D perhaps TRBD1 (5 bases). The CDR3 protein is CASSDRDNTEAFF. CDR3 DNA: TGTGCCAGCAGTGACCGGGACAACACTGAAGCTTTCTTT.